A single sample gave rise to the 28 T cell receptor beta chains below, sequenced in a study of graft-versus-host responses after intestinal transplantation. The table came from immunoSEQ multiplex PCR; TCRdb's copy has only in-frame clones and leaves some out. Of 25,000 to 35,000 clones in the sample, 70% to 90% are singletons; the top ten hold approximately 10%. The specimen was PBMCs, collected around 480 days after intestinal transplantation. The receptors stem from a human patient who received an intestinal transplant, so some T cells may come from the graft donor.

This chain connects TRBV2 to TRBJ1-1; perhaps TRBD1 as D (6 bases). Germline values: CDR1 SNHLY, CDR2 FYNNEI. The CDR3 contains 15 residues. Trimming took off 8 bases at V and 0 bases at J, with 16 bases between the two ends. The CDR3 is CASPAGGLMNTEAFF. In nucleotides, the CDR3 is TGTGCCAGCCCCGCCGGGGGGCTCATGAACACTGAAGCTTTCTTT.

This rearrangement joins TRBV9 to TRBJ2-1; no reliable D call. Trimming took off 0 bases at V and 1 base at J, with 5 bases between the two ends. CDR3 size: 14 residues. The V gene's germline CDR1 is SGDLS and CDR2 YYNGEE. CDR3 region: CASSVVGSYNEQFF. CDR3 nucleotide sequence: TGTGCCAGCAGCGTAGTAGGGTCCTACAATGAGCAGTTCTTC.

This clone has a handful of counts. The J gene is TRBJ1-6, the V gene TRBV30, with D maybe TRBD1 (5 bases). The CDR3 consists of 12 residues. Between the trimmed V and J ends, which lost 3 bases and 5 bases, there was a span of 5 bases. Germline loops: CDR1 GTSNPN, CDR2 SVGIG (reference sequence). DNA of the CDR3: TGTGCCTGGAGACAGGATAATTCACCCCTCCACTTT. Protein: CAWRQDNSPLHF.

J is TRBJ1-2 and V is TRBV7-9, with D tentatively TRBD1 (5 bases). With 8 bases removed from V and 3 bases from J, the gap between germline ends came to 13 bases. Per germline, CDR1 SEHNR and CDR2 FQNEAQ (reference sequence). The CDR3 is 13 residues long. The CDR3 nucleotides are TGTGCCAGCTCGGACACTTCGGACTATGGCTACACCTTC. Translated, it gives CASSDTSDYGYTF.

This sequence joins TRBV11-2 and TRBJ2-7; 9 nucleotides match TRBD2. This CDR3 region has 14 residues. After removal of 5 bases from V and 9 bases from J, the junction contained 11 bases not matched to a gene. CDR1 SGHAT and CDR2 FQNNGV come from the germline V gene. The CDR3 DNA follows: TGTGCCAGCAGCCCCTCGGGTAGCGGGAGAAGGCAGTACTTC. Encoded protein: CASSPSGSGRRQYF.

The V and J genes are TRBV4-3 and TRBJ2-3, with D possibly being TRBD2 (5 bases). The V gene lost 3 bases and the J gene lost 0 bases, with 10 bases spanning the gap. Germline values: CDR1 LGHNA, CDR2 YSLEER. The CDR3 runs 15 residues. This chain's CDR3 is CASSHAADSTDTQYF. Written as DNA, the CDR3 is TGCGCCAGCAGCCACGCAGCGGATAGCACAGATACGCAGTATTTT.

The V and J genes are TRBV10-2 and TRBJ1-1; D is unresolved. With 10 bases removed from V and 0 bases from J, the gap between germline ends came to 3 bases. This CDR3 has 10 residues. Per germline, CDR1 WSHSY and CDR2 SAAADI. The CDR3 DNA follows: TGCGCCACCATGAACACTGAAGCTTTCTTT. Translated: CATMNTEAFF.

The chain couples TRBV6-1 to TRBJ2-1, with 7 bases lining up with TRBD2. Germline V gives CDR1 MNHNS, CDR2 SASEGT. The CDR3 is made up of 17 amino acids. After removal of 4 bases from V and 5 bases from J, the junction contained 14 bases not matched to a gene. CDR3 residues: CASSGRKAGWINNEQFF. The CDR3 DNA reads as TGTGCCAGCAGTGGCCGAAAAGCGGGATGGATTAACAATGAGCAGTTCTTC.

The chain recombines TRBV5-1 with TRBJ1-2, with D perhaps matching TRBD1 (5 bases). The length of the CDR3 is 14 residues. CDR1 and CDR2 (germline): SGHRS, YFSETQ. Trimming removed 4 bases from V and 4 bases from J, with 14 bases in between. The CDR3 loop reads CASSPPGTGYGYTF. CDR3 DNA: TGCGCCAGCAGCCCGCCAGGGACTGGCTATGGCTACACCTTC.

The V and J genes are TRBV28 and TRBJ2-1, with D possibly TRBD2 on 5 matching bases. Per germline, CDR1 MDHEN and CDR2 SYDVKM. Trimming removed 5 bases from V and 10 bases from J, with 9 bases in between. The CDR3 contains 11 residues. The CDR3 here is CASSPRLEQFF. For the CDR3, the DNA is TGTGCCAGCAGTCCCCGACTAGAGCAGTTCTTC.

Only one count was recorded for this clone. V gene TRBV2 combines with J gene TRBJ2-3; no clear D. CDR1 is SNHLY and CDR2 is FYNNEI in the germline V gene. The V and J ends lost 6 bases and 0 bases respectively, with 10 bases between them. This CDR3 has 14 residues. CDR3 region: CASSIRPSTDTQYF. In DNA form, the CDR3 reads TGTGCCAGCAGCATCAGACCTAGCACAGATACGCAGTATTTT.

The chain carries TRBV7-2 and TRBJ2-2; D possibly corresponds to TRBD1 (6 bases). Germline V CDR1 and CDR2: SGHTA, FQGNSA. The CDR3 loop spans 15 amino acids. Trimming took off 4 bases at V and 0 bases at J, with 9 bases between the two ends. CDR3 nucleotides: TGTGCCAGCAGCTATGGGACAACGAACACCGGGGAGCTGTTTTTT. Protein sequence: CASSYGTTNTGELFF.

This clone is a singleton in its sample. The chain links TRBV5-1 to TRBJ2-5; a possible D gene is TRBD2 (6 bases). The germline V gene has CDR1 SGHRS and CDR2 YFSETQ. V dropped 0 bases and J dropped 5 bases, with 23 bases sitting between them. The CDR3 is 18 amino acids. The CDR3 reads CASSLARTLGGPRETQYF. The CDR3 DNA reads as TGCGCCAGCAGCTTGGCCAGGACTTTAGGAGGGCCGCGGGAGACCCAGTACTTC.

The chain employs TRBV30 and TRBJ2-1; D gene unclear. V lost 5 bases, J lost 5 bases, and 10 bases lay in between. The germline gives CDR1 GTSNPN, CDR2 SVGIG (reference sequence). The CDR3 covers 12 residues. The CDR3 here is CAWGATDNEQFF. In DNA form, the CDR3 reads TGTGCCTGGGGAGCCACCGACAATGAGCAGTTCTTC. The whole variable domain, filled in from reference TRBV30 and TRBJ2-1, reads SQTIHQWPATLVQPVGSPLSLECTVEGTSNPNLYWYRQAAGRGLQLLFYSVGIGQISSEVPQNLSASRPQDRQFILSSKKLLLSDSGFYLCAWGATDNEQFFGPGTRLTVL.

This clone was recorded only once. This chain joins TRBV27 and TRBJ1-6, with no clear D. Trimming removed 6 bases at V and 7 bases at J, with 13 bases between. The CDR3 runs to 14 residues. Germline CDR1 and CDR2: MNHEY and SMNVEV (reference sequence). The CDR3 is CASRLSGVNSPLHF. The CDR3 region has the DNA TGTGCCAGCAGACTCAGTGGAGTCAATTCACCCCTCCACTTT.

The chain combines TRBV7-8 with TRBJ2-7; D gene uncertain. The germline V and J ends were trimmed by 4 bases and 3 bases, with 13 bases remaining between them. Per the germline V gene, CDR1 is SGHVS and CDR2 is FQNEAQ. The CDR3 runs to 14 residues. The DNA of the CDR3 is TGTGCCAGCAGCTCGGTTTCGGAAGTCTACGAGCAGTACTTC. This codes for CASSSVSEVYEQYF.

The chain recombines TRBV27 with TRBJ1-5; the D is unclear. CDR3 length: 14 amino acids. Deletions cut 2 bases from V and 7 bases from J, with 12 bases between. Germline CDR1 and CDR2: MNHEY and SMNVEV (reference sequence). This CDR3 is CASSLRGIGQPQHF. CDR3 DNA sequence: TGTGCCAGCAGTTTAAGAGGGATTGGGCAGCCCCAGCATTTT.

The chain couples TRBV19 to TRBJ1-5, with D uncertain. CDR3 length: 13 residues. V lost 5 bases to trimming and J lost 2 bases, with 7 bases between them. Germline V gives CDR1 LNHDA, CDR2 SQIVND (reference sequence). This CDR3 is CASSQARNQPQHF. CDR3 nucleotides: TGTGCCAGTAGTCAGGCCCGCAATCAGCCCCAGCATTTT.

This clone was recorded once. The genes are TRBV4-1 and TRBJ2-2, with TRBD2 matching over 10 bases. CDR1 MGHRA and CDR2 YSYEKL come from the germline V gene. The CDR3 is 17 amino acids. V dropped 0 bases and J dropped 8; count of bases not matched to a gene: 9. The CDR3 region is CASSQELYTSGMGELFF. The CDR3 bases are TGCGCCAGCAGCCAAGAATTGTATACTAGCGGGATGGGGGAGCTGTTTTTT.

This chain connects TRBV7-3 to TRBJ2-3, with 9 bases aligning to TRBD2. In germline, CDR1 is SGHTA, CDR2 FQGTGA. The length of the CDR3 is 14 residues. With V trimmed by 0 bases and J by 5 bases, 0 bases remained unmatched. The CDR3 is CASSLTSGRDTQYF. The DNA of the CDR3 is TGTGCCAGCAGCTTAACTAGCGGGAGAGATACGCAGTATTTT.

This chain joins TRBV11-2 and TRBJ1-5, with D perhaps matching TRBD1 (5 bases). Germline V gene lookup returns CDR1 SGHAT and CDR2 FQNNGV. The CDR3 extends over 16 amino acids. V was clipped by 1 base and J by 6 bases, with 16 bases between them. CDR3 sequence: CASSLGTQIRSQPQHF. In DNA, the CDR3 is TGTGCCAGCAGCTTAGGGACACAGATTCGAAGTCAGCCCCAGCATTTT.

In this sample, this clone turned up once. J is TRBJ1-5 and V is TRBV6-1; TRBD1 aligns across 9 bases. V was pared by 5 bases and J by 5 bases, with 4 bases of the junction left unmatched. Germline V gene lookup returns CDR1 MNHNS and CDR2 SASEGT. The CDR3 covers 14 residues. The CDR3 reads CASSPGTGYQPQHF. The CDR3, as DNA: TGTGCCAGCAGTCCCGGGACAGGGTATCAGCCCCAGCATTTT.

The genes are TRBV12-5 and TRBJ1-3; D is undetermined. There are 13 residues in the CDR3. Per the germline V gene, CDR1 is LGHNT and CDR2 is FRNRAP. V lost 2 bases, J lost 2 bases, and 4 bases lay in between. CDR3 DNA: TGTGCTAGTGGTTTGACAGCTGGAAACACCATATATTTT. Translation: CASGLTAGNTIYF.

The chain joins TRBV10-3 to TRBJ1-1; D gene ambiguous. Germline CDR1 and CDR2: ENHRY and SYGVKD. The V end was cut by 0 bases, the J end by 0 bases, with 5 bases between. This CDR3 is 14 amino acids long. DNA of the CDR3: TGTGCCATCAGTGAGTCTCACATGAACACTGAAGCTTTCTTT. The encoded protein is CAISESHMNTEAFF.

The chain links TRBV30 to TRBJ1-4; TRBD1 matches 7 bases. The trim removed 3 bases at V and 0 bases at J, leaving 1 base unmatched. The CDR3 length is 14 residues. Germline CDR1 and CDR2: GTSNPN and SVGIG (reference sequence). CDR3 amino acids: CAWSGTATNEKLFF. The CDR3 bases are TGTGCCTGGAGCGGGACAGCAACTAATGAAAAACTGTTTTTT. Combining the CDR3 with reference TRBV30 and TRBJ1-4 gives the whole variable domain SQTIHQWPATLVQPVGSPLSLECTVEGTSNPNLYWYRQAAGRGLQLLFYSVGIGQISSEVPQNLSASRPQDRQFILSSKKLLLSDSGFYLCAWSGTATNEKLFFGSGTQLSVL.

The V gene is TRBV29-1, the J gene TRBJ1-2, with 9 bases lining up with TRBD1. The CDR3 contains 14 residues. J was trimmed by 4 bases and V by 3 bases; bases with no gene match: 6. Germline CDR1 and CDR2: SQVTM and ANQGSEA. In nucleotides, the CDR3 is TGCAGCGTTGACGGAAAGGACAGGGGCTATGGCTACACCTTC. Its translation: CSVDGKDRGYGYTF.

In its sample, this clone was seen once. The chain uses TRBV6-1 and TRBJ1-4; 7 nucleotides align to TRBD1. Looked up from germline, CDR1 is MNHNS and CDR2 is SASEGT. With V trimmed by 10 bases and J by 10 bases, 6 bases remained unmatched. The length of the CDR3 is 11 residues. The DNA for the CDR3 is TGTGCCACTACCCAGGGGGTAAAACTGTTTTTT. This sequence encodes CATTQGVKLFF.

The table lists this clone with a count of one. J is TRBJ2-1 and V is TRBV15; D gene unclear. The ends were cut back, 0 bases at V and 7 bases at J, with 13 bases in the middle. The CDR3 runs to 15 residues. From germline, CDR1 is LNHNV and CDR2 YYDKDF (reference sequence). The CDR3 protein is CATSRDGTARNEQFF. The CDR3 DNA sequence: TGTGCCACCAGCAGAGATGGTACCGCAAGGAATGAGCAGTTCTTC.